This T cell receptor (beta chain) was captured in a study of long-term antiretroviral therapy in people with HIV. Across the whole study: Sampling started about a decade before the 2015 immediate-ART recommendation.

A single count supports this clone. Its antigen is currently unknown. Study-level results: Repertoires with HIV possessed tighter CDR3 length spans than those of controls. Post-treatment diversity went higher with ART but stayed below transplant donor controls.

The CDR3 has 12 amino acids. V was shortened by 1 base and J by 6 bases, with 9 bases between the two germline ends. The V gene's germline CDR1 is SQVTM and CDR2 ANQGSEA. The assay, immunoSEQ v3.0, was run at survey level. A per-sample goal of roughly 40,000-50,000 T-cell genomes was targeted by sequencing. TCRdb's table, derived via immunoSEQ multiplex PCR, lists solely in-frame clones and lacks some. The table shows tens of thousands of clones, with around 84% occurring only once. The sequenced sample was unsorted PBMCs, obtained approximately 2.7 years before starting antiretroviral therapy. The clonotype comes from a woman aged 30 to 39 with HIV. The J gene is TRBJ1-2, the V gene TRBV29-1; D gene unclear. CDR3 loop: CSVEVGGHGYTF. The CDR3 DNA is TGCAGCGTTGAAGTGGGAGGGCATGGCTACACCTTC.